One sample yielded the 21 T cell receptor beta chains listed below, sequenced in a study of cytomegalovirus exposure and HLA in healthy donors. Sequenced by immunoSEQ multiplex PCR; TCRdb stores in-frame clones only, minus some. Altogether about 110,000 clones are present, approximately 91% being singletons, with the ten largest covering more than 2%. The sequencing input was PBMCs. The source is a woman aged 18-29 years in good health and CMV-seronegative.

This clone was recorded once. The chain joins TRBV11-2 to TRBJ2-6; D remains ambiguous. The ends were cut back, 2 bases at V and 2 bases at J, with 4 bases in the middle. Per the germline V gene, CDR1 is SGHAT and CDR2 is FQNNGV. The CDR3 consists of 14 residues. The CDR3 region has the DNA TGTGCCAGCAGCTTACAGACTGGGGCCAACGTCCTGACTTTC. This codes for CASSLQTGANVLTF. The full variable domain, rest sourced from reference TRBV11-2 and TRBJ2-6, is EAGVAQSPRYKIIEKRQSVAFWCNPISGHATLYWYQQILGQGPKLLIQFQNNGVVDDSQLPKDRFSAERLKGVDSTLKIQPAKLEDSAVYLCASSLQTGANVLTFGAGSRLTVL.

The chain recombines TRBV5-4 with TRBJ2-3, with 8 bases identical to TRBD2. Germline CDR1 and CDR2: SGHNT and YYREEE (reference sequence). The CDR3 spans 16 residues. The junction had 5 bases not matched to a gene; V was cut back by 0 bases and J by 2 bases. CDR3 nucleotides: TGTGCCAGCAGCTTGGATGGCGGGGGGTACACAGATACGCAGTATTTT. This codes for CASSLDGGGYTDTQYF.

The rearrangement joins TRBV7-9 to TRBJ2-1, with 8 bases aligning to TRBD2. CDR3 size: 17 residues. With V trimmed by 4 bases and J by 4 bases, 12 bases remained unmatched. Germline assignment: CDR1 SEHNR and CDR2 FQNEAQ (reference sequence). The CDR3 sequence is CASSSQPGLDYYNEQFF. CDR3 in DNA: TGTGCCAGCAGCTCCCAACCGGGACTAGACTATTACAATGAGCAGTTCTTC. The whole variable domain, remainder taken from reference TRBV7-9 and TRBJ2-1, is DTGVSQNPRHKITKRGQNVTFRCDPISEHNRLYWYRQTLGQGPEFLTYFQNEAQLEKSRLLSDRFSAERPKGSFSTLEIQRTEQGDSAMYLCASSSQPGLDYYNEQFFGPGTRLTVL.

The V and J genes are TRBV19 and TRBJ2-1; D is perhaps TRBD1 (5 bases). The ends were cut back, 8 bases at V and 4 bases at J, with 18 bases in the middle. The CDR3 has 15 amino acids. Germline lookup yields CDR1 LNHDA and CDR2 SQIVND (reference sequence). CDR3 residues: CASENLPQGYNEQFF. In nucleotides, the CDR3 is TGTGCCAGTGAAAATCTCCCGCAGGGTTACAATGAGCAGTTCTTC.

This chain uses TRBV30 with TRBJ2-1, with 12 nucleotides matching TRBD2. The germline gives CDR1 GTSNPN, CDR2 SVGIG (reference sequence). The CDR3 totals 15 residues. Trimming removed 4 bases from V and 7 bases from J; junction bases left unmatched: 8. The CDR3 DNA follows: TGTGCCTGGAATCGACTAGCGGGAGAAGGAAATGAGCAGTTCTTC. It is translated as CAWNRLAGEGNEQFF.

The chain links TRBV27 to TRBJ2-2; TRBD1 agrees at 10 bases. J lost 3 bases, V lost 6 bases, and 4 bases had no gene match. Germline CDR1 MNHEY, CDR2 SMNVEV (reference sequence). The CDR3 spans 15 residues. The CDR3 DNA reads TGTGCCAGCAGGCGACAGGGGGCTTACACCGGGGAGCTGTTTTTT. Its translation: CASRRQGAYTGELFF.

The V and J genes are TRBV7-8 and TRBJ1-4; 10 bases are shared with TRBD1. Germline-derived CDR1 and CDR2 are SGHVS and FQNEAQ. With 0 bases clipped from V and 6 bases from J, the junction kept 4 bases outside the gene matches. CDR3 length: 16 residues. DNA for the CDR3: TGTGCCAGCAGCTTAGCGGGGACAGGGGAGGATGAAAAACTGTTTTTT. Protein sequence: CASSLAGTGEDEKLFF.

The chain couples TRBV9 to TRBJ2-3; no definite D call. Trimming cost V 4 bases and J 5 bases, with 14 bases left between them. Germline-derived CDR1 and CDR2 are SGDLS and YYNGEE. The CDR3 length is 14 residues. As DNA, the CDR3 is TGTGCCAGCAGCCCCCGGCGTACGGGAGATACGCAGTATTTT. It specifies CASSPRRTGDTQYF.

This chain joins TRBV28 and TRBJ1-2; D uncertain. This CDR3 contains 12 residues. The V gene's germline CDR1 is MDHEN and CDR2 SYDVKM. Trimming cost V 2 bases and J 8 bases, with 9 bases left between them. CDR3 residues: CASSLDGFGYTF. The CDR3 DNA reads TGTGCCAGCAGTTTAGATGGCTTCGGCTACACCTTC.

CDR3 residues: CASSPIAGGVYNEQFF. CDR3 coding DNA: TGTGCCAGCAGCCCTATAGCGGGGGGGGTTTACAATGAGCAGTTCTTC. V usage is TRBV5-4 and J usage is TRBJ2-1; 11 bases line up with TRBD2. V lost 4 bases to trimming and J lost 4 bases; unmatched junction nucleotides: 7. The CDR3 sequence is 16 residues long. The germline V gene encodes CDR1 SGHNT and CDR2 YYREEE (reference sequence). Variable domain in full (rest from reference TRBV5-4 and TRBJ2-1): ETGVTQSPTHLIKTRGQQVTLRCSSQSGHNTVSWYQQALGQGPQFIFQYYREEENGRGNFPPRFSGLQFPNYSSELNVNALELDDSALYLCASSPIAGGVYNEQFFGPGTRLTVL.

The chain links TRBV6-5 to TRBJ1-4; possible D gene TRBD1, 6 bases. V was trimmed by 5 bases and J by 8 bases, leaving 15 bases between them. The CDR3 extends over 14 amino acids. Germline values: CDR1 MNHEY, CDR2 SVGAGI. This CDR3 reads CASSLGRGGEKLFF. CDR3 bases: TGTGCCAGCAGTCTGGGAAGGGGGGGGGAAAAACTGTTTTTT.

This clone was recorded only once. The chain carries TRBV30 and TRBJ2-2; D possibly corresponds to TRBD2 (5 bases). V was cut by 4 bases and J by 5 bases, with 17 bases left in between. Germline loops: CDR1 GTSNPN, CDR2 SVGIG (reference sequence). This CDR3 has 15 amino acids. The CDR3 reads CAWIRMGAETGELFF. In DNA form, the CDR3 reads TGTGCCTGGATCCGGATGGGAGCGGAAACCGGGGAGCTGTTTTTT.

This chain connects TRBV19 to TRBJ1-5; maybe TRBD1 (5 bases). The V and J ends lost 4 bases and 0 bases respectively, with 19 bases between them. CDR3 length: 18 amino acids. Germline V gene data show CDR1 as LNHDA and CDR2 as SQIVND (reference sequence). CDR3 amino acids: CASSTSGYLANSNQPQHF. In nucleotides, the CDR3 is TGTGCCAGTAGTACTTCAGGGTACTTGGCGAATAGCAATCAGCCCCAGCATTTT.

V and J are TRBV29-1 and TRBJ2-1, with 11 bases aligning to TRBD1. CDR3 length equals 14 residues. The germline V gene has CDR1 SQVTM and CDR2 ANQGSEA. The junction had 6 bases not matched to a gene; V was cut back by 4 bases and J by 7 bases. DNA for the CDR3: TGCAGCGTTGTGACCGGGACAGGGGGGAATGAGCAGTTCTTC. Translation: CSVVTGTGGNEQFF.

This clone was observed a few times. The chain employs TRBV7-2 and TRBJ2-7; 9 nucleotides match TRBD1. After removal of 1 base from V and 2 bases from J, the junction contained 3 bases not matched to a gene. The germline V gene has CDR1 SGHTA and CDR2 FQGNSA. There are 15 residues in the CDR3. The CDR3: CASSLVRTGAYEQYF. Here the CDR3 DNA reads TGTGCCAGCAGCTTAGTGAGGACAGGGGCCTACGAGCAGTACTTC.

The chain recombines TRBV7-9 with TRBJ2-5; 10 bases match TRBD1. V dropped 4 bases and J dropped 4; count of bases not matched to a gene: 6. Germline V lookup: CDR1 SEHNR, CDR2 FQNEAQ (reference sequence). This CDR3 comprises 15 residues. The CDR3 protein is CASSSGQGDLETQYF. CDR3 DNA: TGTGCCAGCAGCTCCGGACAGGGGGATTTAGAGACCCAGTACTTC.

The table lists this clone with a count of one. The V gene is TRBV4-3, the J gene TRBJ1-2; D not certain. Germline-derived CDR1 and CDR2 are LGHNA and YSLEER. Deletions cut 1 base from V and 0 bases from J, with 9 bases between. The CDR3 has 15 amino acids. The CDR3 DNA is TGCGCCAGCAGCCAAGGTAACAGTCCTAACTATGGCTACACCTTC. Residues: CASSQGNSPNYGYTF.

V usage is TRBV5-6 and J usage is TRBJ1-5, with D hard to call. This CDR3 region has 12 residues. Trimming took off 2 bases at V and 6 bases at J, with 6 bases between the two ends. CDR1 is SGHDT and CDR2 is YYEEEE in the germline V gene. The CDR3 loop reads CASSLSGQPQHF. In DNA, the CDR3 is TGTGCCAGCAGCTTATCGGGTCAGCCCCAGCATTTT.

This clone was detected ten times or more. The chain couples TRBV7-9 to TRBJ2-7; D unresolved. The CDR3 runs 14 residues. Per germline, CDR1 SEHNR and CDR2 FQNEAQ (reference sequence). V lost 4 bases, J lost 6 bases, and 16 bases lay in between. Here the CDR3 DNA reads TGTGCCAGCAGCTCCATAAGTTTTACAGCCGAGCAGTACTTC. Amino acid sequence: CASSSISFTAEQYF.

The J gene is TRBJ2-1, the V gene TRBV4-2, with 9 bases lining up with TRBD2. This CDR3 spans 16 amino acids. The V segment lost 4 bases and the J segment 7 bases; nucleotides outside the gene matches: 11. Germline assignment: CDR1 LGHNA and CDR2 YNFKEQ. CDR3 in amino acids: CASSRSSGGHVNEQFF. CDR3 DNA: TGTGCCAGCAGCCGATCGAGCGGGGGGCACGTTAATGAGCAGTTCTTC.

This clone has a handful of counts. The CDR3 sequence: CARYPGTTTYEQYF. The DNA of the CDR3 is TGTGCCAGATACCCCGGGACTACCACCTACGAGCAGTACTTC. The J gene is TRBJ2-7, the V gene TRBV5-3; TRBD2 aligns across 7 bases. TRBV5-3 is classed as an ORF, of uncertain function. CDR3 length equals 14 residues. Trimming at V came to 7 bases and at J to 2 bases, leaving 9 bases not matched to a gene.